These T cell receptor beta chains were read from a single sample in a study of cytomegalovirus exposure and HLA in healthy donors. Here immunoSEQ multiplex PCR was the method, and the copy in TCRdb shows in-frame clones only, minus some. This repertoire shows 150,000 to 180,000 clones, around 79% found once; its top ten account for roughly 2.8%. The specimen was PBMCs. The source is a young man in good health and CMV-seronegative. Each CDR3 is given with its conserved first and last residue. A D gene is named only where the DNA matches it firmly. For some rows the clone size is stated as once, few or many, or as a class when expanded; others skip it.

CDR3 protein	CDR3 DNA	J gene	clone size	V gene	D gene
CAWSFIGTGLTEAFF	TGTGCCTGGAGTTTTATCGGGACAGGGCTCACTGAAGCTTTCTTT	TRBJ1-1	.	TRBV30	TRBD1
CASSLASGGAYNEQFF	TGTGCCAGCAGCTTGGCCAGCGGGGGGGCCTACAATGAGCAGTTCTTC	TRBJ2-1	.	TRBV5-4	TRBD2
CASSEISSGNTIYF	TGTGCCAGCTCCGAGATTAGCTCTGGAAACACCATATATTTT	TRBJ1-3	.	TRBV18	.
CASSEIGGGGTDTQYF	TGTGCCAGCAGTGAAATAGGCGGGGGGGGCACAGATACGCAGTATTTT	TRBJ2-3	.	TRBV6-1	TRBD2
CASSLNRYNEQFF	TGTGCCAGCAGCTTAAACAGATACAATGAGCAGTTCTTC	TRBJ2-1	.	TRBV7-7	.
CASSFRGEGTEAFF	TGTGCCAGCAGCTTCCGGGGGGAAGGAACTGAAGCTTTCTTT	TRBJ1-1	.	TRBV5-6	.
CASSAFSTRRSNQPQHF	TGTGCCAGCAGTGCTTTCTCAACCCGCAGGAGCAATCAGCCCCAGCATTTT	TRBJ1-5	.	TRBV2	.
CASSQQGAGPYNEQFF	TGTGCCAGTAGTCAGCAGGGGGCTGGCCCCTACAATGAGCAGTTCTTC	TRBJ2-1	.	TRBV19	TRBD1
CAWGQGAGSPLHF	TGTGCCTGGGGACAGGGGGCAGGATCACCCCTCCACTTT	TRBJ1-6	.	TRBV30	TRBD1
CAWGPGQGYGYTF	TGTGCCTGGGGACCGGGACAGGGCTATGGCTACACCTTC	TRBJ1-2	.	TRBV30	TRBD1
CASRFLQGSDQPQHF	TGTGCAAGTCGCTTTTTACAGGGAAGCGATCAGCCCCAGCATTTT	TRBJ1-5	.	TRBV12-2	.
CASSQGRTGGYNEQFF	TGCGCCAGCAGCCAAGGCCGGACAGGGGGCTACAATGAGCAGTTCTTC	TRBJ2-1	.	TRBV4-1	TRBD1
CASSDRGPPYEQYF	TGTGCCAGCAGCGACAGGGGACCCCCCTACGAGCAGTACTTC	TRBJ2-7	once	TRBV6-5	TRBD1
CASSPPTGGNTEAFF	TGTGCCAGCAGCCCCCCGACAGGGGGGAACACTGAAGCTTTCTTT	TRBJ1-1	.	TRBV11-2	TRBD1
CASSLQGSGNTIYF	TGTGCCAGCAGTTTACAGGGCTCTGGAAACACCATATATTTT	TRBJ1-3	.	TRBV2	.
CASSQDPAGRDEQYF	TGCGCCAGCAGCCAAGATCCAGCGGGAAGGGACGAGCAGTACTTC	TRBJ2-7	few	TRBV4-1	TRBD2
CASSWDSANTGELFF	TGTGCCAGCAGTTGGGACAGCGCGAACACCGGGGAGCTGTTTTTT	TRBJ2-2	.	TRBV9	TRBD1